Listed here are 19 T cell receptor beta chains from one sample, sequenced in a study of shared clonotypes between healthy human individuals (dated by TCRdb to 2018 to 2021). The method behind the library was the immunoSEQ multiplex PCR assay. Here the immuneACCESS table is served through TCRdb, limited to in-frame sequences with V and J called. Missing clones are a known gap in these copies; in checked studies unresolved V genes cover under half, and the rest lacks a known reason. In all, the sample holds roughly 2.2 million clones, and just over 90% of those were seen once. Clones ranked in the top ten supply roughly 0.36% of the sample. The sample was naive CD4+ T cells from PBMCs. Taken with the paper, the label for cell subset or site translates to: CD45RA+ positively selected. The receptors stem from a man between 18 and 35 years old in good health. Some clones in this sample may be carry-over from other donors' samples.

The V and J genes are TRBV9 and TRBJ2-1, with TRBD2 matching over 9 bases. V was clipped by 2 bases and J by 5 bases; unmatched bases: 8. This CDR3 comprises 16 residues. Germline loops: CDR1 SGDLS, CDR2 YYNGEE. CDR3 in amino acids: CASSVGGRAIHNEQFF. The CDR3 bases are TGTGCCAGCAGCGTCGGCGGGAGGGCCATCCACAATGAGCAGTTCTTC.

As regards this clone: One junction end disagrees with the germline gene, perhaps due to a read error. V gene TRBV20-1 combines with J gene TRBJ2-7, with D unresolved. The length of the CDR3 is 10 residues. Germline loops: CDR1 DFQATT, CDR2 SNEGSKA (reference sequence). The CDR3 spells CSASGLLQVF. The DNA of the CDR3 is TGCAGTGCTAGTGGCCTTCTGCAAGTCTTC.

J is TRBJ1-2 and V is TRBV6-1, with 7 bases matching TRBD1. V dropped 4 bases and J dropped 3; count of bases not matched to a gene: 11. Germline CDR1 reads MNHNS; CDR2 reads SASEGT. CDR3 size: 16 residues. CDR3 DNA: TGTGCCAGCAGTGGAGGAAGGGGGCGACTGGACTATGGCTACACCTTC. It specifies CASSGGRGRLDYGYTF.

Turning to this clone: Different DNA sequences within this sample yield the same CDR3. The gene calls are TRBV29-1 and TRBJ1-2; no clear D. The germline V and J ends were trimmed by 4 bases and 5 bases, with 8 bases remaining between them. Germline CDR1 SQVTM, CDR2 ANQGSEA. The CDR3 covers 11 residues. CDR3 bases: TGCAGCGTTGGGGGTTCATATGGCTACACCTTC. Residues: CSVGGSYGYTF.

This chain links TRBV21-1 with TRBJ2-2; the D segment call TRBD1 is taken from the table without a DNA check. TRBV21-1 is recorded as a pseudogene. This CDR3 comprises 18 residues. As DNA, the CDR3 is TGTGCCAGCAGCAAAGCGCTTTCGGGACAGGGTAACACCGGGGAGCTGTTTTTT. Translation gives CASSKALSGQGNTGELFF.

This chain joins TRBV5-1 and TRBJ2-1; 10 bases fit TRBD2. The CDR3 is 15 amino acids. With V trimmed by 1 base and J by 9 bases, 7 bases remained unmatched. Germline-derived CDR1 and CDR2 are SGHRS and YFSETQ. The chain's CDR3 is CASSLSTSGTAEQFF. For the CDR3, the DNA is TGCGCCAGCAGCTTGAGTACTAGCGGGACTGCTGAGCAGTTCTTC.

CDR3 nucleotide sequence: TGTGCCAGCAGCCAAAGACTGTACGGAGACACTGAAGCTTTCTTT. Protein sequence: CASSQRLYGDTEAFF. V usage is TRBV4-2 and J usage is TRBJ1-1; D call uncertain. CDR3 length: 15 amino acids. V lost 2 bases, J lost 3 bases, and 13 bases lay in between. CDR1 LGHNA and CDR2 YNFKEQ come from the germline V gene.

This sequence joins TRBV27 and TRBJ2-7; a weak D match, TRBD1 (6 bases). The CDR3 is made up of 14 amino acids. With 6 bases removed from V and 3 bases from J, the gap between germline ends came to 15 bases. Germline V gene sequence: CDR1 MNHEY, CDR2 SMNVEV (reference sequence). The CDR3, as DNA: TGTGCCAGCAGCATACAGGGACCAGGCTACGAGCAGTACTTC. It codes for CASSIQGPGYEQYF.

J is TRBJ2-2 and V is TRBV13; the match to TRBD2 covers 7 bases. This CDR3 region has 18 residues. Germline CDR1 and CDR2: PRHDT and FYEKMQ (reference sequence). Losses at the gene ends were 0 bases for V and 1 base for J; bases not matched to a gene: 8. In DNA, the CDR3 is TGTGCCAGCAGCTTAGGCTATTGGGTAGCGGGGAACACCGGGGAGCTGTTTTTT. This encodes CASSLGYWVAGNTGELFF.

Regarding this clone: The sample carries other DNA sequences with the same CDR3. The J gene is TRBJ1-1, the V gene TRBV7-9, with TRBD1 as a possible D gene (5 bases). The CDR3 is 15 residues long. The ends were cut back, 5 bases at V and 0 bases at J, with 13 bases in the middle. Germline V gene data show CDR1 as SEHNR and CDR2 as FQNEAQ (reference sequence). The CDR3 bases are TGTGCCAGCAGCCTGGCCGGGACGCTGAACACTGAAGCTTTCTTT. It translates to CASSLAGTLNTEAFF.

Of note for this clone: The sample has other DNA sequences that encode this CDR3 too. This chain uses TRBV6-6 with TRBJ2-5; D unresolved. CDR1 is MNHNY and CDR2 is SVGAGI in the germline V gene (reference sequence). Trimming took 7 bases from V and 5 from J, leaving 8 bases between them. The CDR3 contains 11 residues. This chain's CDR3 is CASTQGETQYF. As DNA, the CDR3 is TGTGCCAGCACTCAAGGGGAGACCCAGTACTTC.

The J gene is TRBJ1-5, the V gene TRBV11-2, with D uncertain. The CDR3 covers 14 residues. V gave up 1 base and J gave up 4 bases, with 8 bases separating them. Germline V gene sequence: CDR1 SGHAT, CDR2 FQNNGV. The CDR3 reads CASSLVGQNQPQHF. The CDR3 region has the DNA TGTGCCAGCAGCTTAGTAGGGCAGAATCAGCCCCAGCATTTT.

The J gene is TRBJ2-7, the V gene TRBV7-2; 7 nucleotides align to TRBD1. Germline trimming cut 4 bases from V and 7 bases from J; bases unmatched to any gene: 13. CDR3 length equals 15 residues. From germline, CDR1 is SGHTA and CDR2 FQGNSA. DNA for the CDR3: TGTGCCAGCAGCTCCTCGACAGGGACGACGTGGGAGCAGTACTTC. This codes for CASSSSTGTTWEQYF.

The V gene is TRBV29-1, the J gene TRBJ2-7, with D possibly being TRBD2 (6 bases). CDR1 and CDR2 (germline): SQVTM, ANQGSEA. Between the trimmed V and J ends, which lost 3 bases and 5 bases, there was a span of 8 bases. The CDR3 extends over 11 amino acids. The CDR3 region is CSVERGDEQYF. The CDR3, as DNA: TGCAGCGTTGAGCGGGGCGACGAGCAGTACTTC.

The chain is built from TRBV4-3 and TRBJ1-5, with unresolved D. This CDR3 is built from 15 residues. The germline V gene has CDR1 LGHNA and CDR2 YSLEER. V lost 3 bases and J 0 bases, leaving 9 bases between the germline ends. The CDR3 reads CASSQAVNSNQPQHF. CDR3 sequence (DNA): TGCGCCAGCAGCCAGGCAGTCAATAGCAATCAGCCCCAGCATTTT.

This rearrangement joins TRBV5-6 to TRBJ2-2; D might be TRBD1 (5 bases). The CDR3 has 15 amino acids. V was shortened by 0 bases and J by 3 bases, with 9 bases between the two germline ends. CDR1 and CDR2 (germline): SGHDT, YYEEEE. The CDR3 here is CASSLGPGYTGELFF. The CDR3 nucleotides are TGTGCCAGCAGCTTGGGTCCAGGGTACACCGGGGAGCTGTTTTTT.

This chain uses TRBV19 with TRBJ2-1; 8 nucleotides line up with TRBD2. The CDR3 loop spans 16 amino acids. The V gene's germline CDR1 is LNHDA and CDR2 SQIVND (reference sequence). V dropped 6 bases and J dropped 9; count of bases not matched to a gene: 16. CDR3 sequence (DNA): TGTGCCAGTAGGAGCTTAGCGGGATTATTTGGCGGTGAGCAGTTCTTC. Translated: CASRSLAGLFGGEQFF.

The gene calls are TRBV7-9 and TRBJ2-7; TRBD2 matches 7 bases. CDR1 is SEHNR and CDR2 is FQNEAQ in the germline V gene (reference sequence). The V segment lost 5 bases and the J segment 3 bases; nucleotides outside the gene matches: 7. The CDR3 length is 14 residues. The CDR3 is CASSRAGFGYEQYF. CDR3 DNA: TGTGCCAGCAGCCGAGCGGGATTCGGCTACGAGCAGTACTTC.

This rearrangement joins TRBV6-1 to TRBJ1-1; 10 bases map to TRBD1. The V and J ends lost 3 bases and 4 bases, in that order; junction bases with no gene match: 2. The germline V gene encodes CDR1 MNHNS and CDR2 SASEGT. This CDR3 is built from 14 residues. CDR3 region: CASSDGQGGTEAFF. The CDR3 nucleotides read TGTGCCAGCAGTGATGGACAGGGGGGCACTGAAGCTTTCTTT.